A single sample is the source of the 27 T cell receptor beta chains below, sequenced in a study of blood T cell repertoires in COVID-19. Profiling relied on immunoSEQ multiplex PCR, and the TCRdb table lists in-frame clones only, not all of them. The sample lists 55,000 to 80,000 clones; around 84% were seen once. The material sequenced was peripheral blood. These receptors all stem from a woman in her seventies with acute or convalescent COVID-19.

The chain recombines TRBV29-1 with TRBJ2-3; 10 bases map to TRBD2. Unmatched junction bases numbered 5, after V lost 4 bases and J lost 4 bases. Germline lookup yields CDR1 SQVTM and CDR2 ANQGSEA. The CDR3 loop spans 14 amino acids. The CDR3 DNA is TGCAGCGTTGCCCATCTAGCGGGGGCAGATACGCAGTATTTT. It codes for CSVAHLAGADTQYF.

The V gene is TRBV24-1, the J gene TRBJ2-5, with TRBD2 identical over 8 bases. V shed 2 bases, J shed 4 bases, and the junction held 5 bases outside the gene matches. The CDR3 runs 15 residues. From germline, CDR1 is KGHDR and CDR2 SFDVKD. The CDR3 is CATSDSIAGLETQYF. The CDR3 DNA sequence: TGTGCCACCAGTGATTCGATAGCGGGGCTAGAGACCCAGTACTTC.

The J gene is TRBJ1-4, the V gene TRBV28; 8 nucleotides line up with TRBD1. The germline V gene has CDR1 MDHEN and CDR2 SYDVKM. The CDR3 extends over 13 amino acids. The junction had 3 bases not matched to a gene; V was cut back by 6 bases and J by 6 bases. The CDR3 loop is CASRGTGDEKLFF. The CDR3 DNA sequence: TGTGCCAGCAGGGGGACAGGTGATGAAAAACTGTTTTTT. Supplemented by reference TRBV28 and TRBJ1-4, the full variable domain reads DVKVTQSSRYLVKRTGEKVFLECVQDMDHENMFWYRQDPGLGLRLIYFSYDVKMKEKGDIPEGYSVSREKKERFSLILESASTNQTSMYLCASRGTGDEKLFFGSGTQLSVL.

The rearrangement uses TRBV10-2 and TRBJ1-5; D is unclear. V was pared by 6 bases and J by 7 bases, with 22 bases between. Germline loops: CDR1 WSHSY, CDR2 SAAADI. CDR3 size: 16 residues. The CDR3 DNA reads TGCGCCAGCAGCCACCGACCAGGTTATGGAATCCAGCCCCAGCATTTT. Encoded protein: CASSHRPGYGIQPQHF.

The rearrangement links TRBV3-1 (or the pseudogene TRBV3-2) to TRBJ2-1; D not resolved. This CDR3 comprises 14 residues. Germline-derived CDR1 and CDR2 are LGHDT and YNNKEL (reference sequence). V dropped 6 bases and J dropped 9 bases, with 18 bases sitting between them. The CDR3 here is CASSRILVGGEQFF. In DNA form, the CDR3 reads TGTGCCAGCAGTCGGATCCTAGTTGGCGGTGAGCAGTTCTTC.

CDR3 region: CASSESGAYGYTF. For the CDR3, the DNA is TGTGCCAGCAGTGAATCAGGGGCCTATGGCTACACCTTC. The rearrangement uses TRBV25-1 and TRBJ1-2, with TRBD1 as a possible D gene (6 bases). This CDR3 spans 13 amino acids. Trimming cost V 1 base and J 4 bases, with 7 bases left between them. Germline lookup yields CDR1 MGHDK and CDR2 SYGVNS.

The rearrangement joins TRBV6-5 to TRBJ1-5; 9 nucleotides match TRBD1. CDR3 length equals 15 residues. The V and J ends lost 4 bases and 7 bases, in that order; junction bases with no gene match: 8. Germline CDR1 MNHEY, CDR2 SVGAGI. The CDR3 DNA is TGTGCCAGCAGTTCGCGAACAGGGGGCGGGCAGCCCCAGCATTTT. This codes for CASSSRTGGGQPQHF.

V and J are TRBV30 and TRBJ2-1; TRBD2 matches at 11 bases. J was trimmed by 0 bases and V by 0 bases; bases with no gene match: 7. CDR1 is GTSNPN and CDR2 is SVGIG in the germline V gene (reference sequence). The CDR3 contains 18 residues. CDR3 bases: TGTGCCTGGAGTGTACGGCTAGCGGGGGGAAGCTCCTACAATGAGCAGTTCTTC. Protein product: CAWSVRLAGGSSYNEQFF.

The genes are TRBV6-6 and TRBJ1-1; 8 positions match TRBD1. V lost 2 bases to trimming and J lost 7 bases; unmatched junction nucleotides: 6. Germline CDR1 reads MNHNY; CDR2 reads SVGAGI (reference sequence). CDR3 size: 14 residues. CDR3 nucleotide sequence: TGTGCCAGCAGTTACCAAGCCGGACAGGGTGAAGCTTTCTTT. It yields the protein CASSYQAGQGEAFF.

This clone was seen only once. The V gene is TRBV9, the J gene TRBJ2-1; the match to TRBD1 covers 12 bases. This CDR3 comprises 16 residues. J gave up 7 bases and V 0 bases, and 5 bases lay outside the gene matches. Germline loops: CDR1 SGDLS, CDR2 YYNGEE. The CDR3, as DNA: TGTGCCAGCAGCGTAGCGGGACAGGGGGCGGGTAATGAGCAGTTCTTC. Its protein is CASSVAGQGAGNEQFF.

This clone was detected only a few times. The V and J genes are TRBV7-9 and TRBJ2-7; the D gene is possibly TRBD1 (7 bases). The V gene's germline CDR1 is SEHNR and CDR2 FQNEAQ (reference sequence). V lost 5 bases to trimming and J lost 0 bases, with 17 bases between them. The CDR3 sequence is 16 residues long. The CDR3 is CASSHSRGESSYEQYF. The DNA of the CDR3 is TGTGCCAGCAGCCATTCCAGGGGGGAATCCTCCTACGAGCAGTACTTC. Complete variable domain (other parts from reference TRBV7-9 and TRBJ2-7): DTGVSQNPRHKITKRGQNVTFRCDPISEHNRLYWYRQTLGQGPEFLTYFQNEAQLEKSRLLSDRFSAERPKGSFSTLEIQRTEQGDSAMYLCASSHSRGESSYEQYFGPGTRLTVT.

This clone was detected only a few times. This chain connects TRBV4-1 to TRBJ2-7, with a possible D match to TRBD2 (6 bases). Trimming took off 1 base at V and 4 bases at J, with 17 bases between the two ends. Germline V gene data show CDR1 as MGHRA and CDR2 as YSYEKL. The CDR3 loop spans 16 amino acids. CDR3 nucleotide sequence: TGCGCCAGCAGCCAAGGGCCGGGAGCCACCGGGTACGAGCAGTACTTC. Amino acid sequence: CASSQGPGATGYEQYF.

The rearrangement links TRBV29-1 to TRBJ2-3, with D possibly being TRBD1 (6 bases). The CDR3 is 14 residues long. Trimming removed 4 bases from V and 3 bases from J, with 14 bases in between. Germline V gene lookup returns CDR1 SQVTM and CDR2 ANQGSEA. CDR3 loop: CSVVGPQGTDTQYF. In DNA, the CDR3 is TGCAGCGTTGTGGGCCCGCAGGGGACAGATACGCAGTATTTT.

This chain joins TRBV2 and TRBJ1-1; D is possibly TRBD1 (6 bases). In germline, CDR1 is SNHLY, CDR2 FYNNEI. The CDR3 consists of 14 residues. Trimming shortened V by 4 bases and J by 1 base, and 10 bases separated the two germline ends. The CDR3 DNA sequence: TGTGCCAGCAGTGGTCGGACAGCGAACACTGAAGCTTTCTTT. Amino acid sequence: CASSGRTANTEAFF.

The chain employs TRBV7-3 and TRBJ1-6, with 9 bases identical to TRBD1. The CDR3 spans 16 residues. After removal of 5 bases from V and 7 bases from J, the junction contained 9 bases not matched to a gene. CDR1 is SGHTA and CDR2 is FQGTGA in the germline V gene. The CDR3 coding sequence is TGTGCCAGCAGCCTACAACCACAGGGGGCCAATTCACCCCTCCACTTT. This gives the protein CASSLQPQGANSPLHF.

The CDR3 here is CASSLGGSNYGYTF. DNA of the CDR3: TGTGCCAGCAGCTTGGGGGGGTCGAACTATGGCTACACCTTC. V gene TRBV7-2 combines with J gene TRBJ1-2; tentatively, D is TRBD1 (5 bases). Germline values: CDR1 SGHTA, CDR2 FQGNSA. Trimming took 3 bases from V and 2 from J, leaving 10 bases between them. The CDR3 consists of 14 residues.

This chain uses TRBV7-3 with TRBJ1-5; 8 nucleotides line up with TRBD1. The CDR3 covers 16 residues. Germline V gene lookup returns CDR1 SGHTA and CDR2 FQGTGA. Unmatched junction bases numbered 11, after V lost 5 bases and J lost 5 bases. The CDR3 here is CASSRSGTGAYQPQHF. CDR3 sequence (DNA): TGTGCCAGCAGCAGATCCGGGACAGGAGCGTATCAGCCCCAGCATTTT.

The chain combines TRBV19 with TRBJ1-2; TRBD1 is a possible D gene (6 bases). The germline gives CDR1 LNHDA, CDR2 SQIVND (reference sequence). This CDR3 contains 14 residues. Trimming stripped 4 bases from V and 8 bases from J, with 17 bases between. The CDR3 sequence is CASSTGAAHSGYTF. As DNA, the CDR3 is TGTGCCAGTAGTACAGGGGCTGCCCATTCCGGCTACACCTTC.

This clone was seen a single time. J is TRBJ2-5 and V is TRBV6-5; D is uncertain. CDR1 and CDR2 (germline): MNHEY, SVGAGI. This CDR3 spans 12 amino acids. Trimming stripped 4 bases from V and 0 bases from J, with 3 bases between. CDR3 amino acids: CASSSYQETQYF. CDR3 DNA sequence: TGTGCCAGCAGTTCGTACCAAGAGACCCAGTACTTC.

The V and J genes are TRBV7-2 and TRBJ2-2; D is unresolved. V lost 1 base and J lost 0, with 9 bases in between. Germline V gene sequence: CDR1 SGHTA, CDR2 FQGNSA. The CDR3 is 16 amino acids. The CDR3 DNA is TGTGCCAGCAGCTTAGGGCCAGGCGCGAACACCGGGGAGCTGTTTTTT. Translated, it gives CASSLGPGANTGELFF.

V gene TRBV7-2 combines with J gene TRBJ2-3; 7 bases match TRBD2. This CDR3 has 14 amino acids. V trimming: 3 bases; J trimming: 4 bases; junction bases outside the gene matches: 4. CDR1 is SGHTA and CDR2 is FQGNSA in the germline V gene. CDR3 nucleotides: TGTGCCAGCAGCTTCGGAGCGGGACCAGATACGCAGTATTTT. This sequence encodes CASSFGAGPDTQYF.

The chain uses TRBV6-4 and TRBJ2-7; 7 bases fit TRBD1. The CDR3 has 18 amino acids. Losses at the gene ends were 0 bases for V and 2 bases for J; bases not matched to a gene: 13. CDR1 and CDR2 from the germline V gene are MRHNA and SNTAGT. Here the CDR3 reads CASSDSPPGTGQTYEQYF. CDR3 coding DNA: TGTGCCAGCAGTGACTCCCCGCCCGGGACGGGACAGACCTACGAGCAGTACTTC.

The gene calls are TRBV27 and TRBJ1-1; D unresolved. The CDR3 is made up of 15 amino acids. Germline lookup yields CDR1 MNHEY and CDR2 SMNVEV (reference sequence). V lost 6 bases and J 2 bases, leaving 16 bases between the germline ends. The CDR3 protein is CASSKHPTINTEAFF. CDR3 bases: TGTGCCAGCAGCAAGCATCCGACTATTAACACTGAAGCTTTCTTT.

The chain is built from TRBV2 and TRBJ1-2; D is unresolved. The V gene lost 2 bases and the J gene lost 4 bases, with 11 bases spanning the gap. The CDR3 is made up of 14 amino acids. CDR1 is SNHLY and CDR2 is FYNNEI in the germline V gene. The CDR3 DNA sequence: TGTGCCAGCAGTGAATTAACAGTATCCTATGGCTACACCTTC. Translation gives CASSELTVSYGYTF.

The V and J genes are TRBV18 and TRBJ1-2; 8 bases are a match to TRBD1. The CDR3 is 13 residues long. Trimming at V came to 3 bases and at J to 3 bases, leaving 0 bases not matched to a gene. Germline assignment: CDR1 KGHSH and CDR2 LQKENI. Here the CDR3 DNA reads TGTGCCAGCTCACCGGACAGGGACTATGGCTACACCTTC. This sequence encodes CASSPDRDYGYTF. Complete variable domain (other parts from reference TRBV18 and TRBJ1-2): NAGVMQNPRHLVRRRGQEARLRCSPMKGHSHVYWYRQLPEEGLKFMVYLQKENIIDESGMPKERFSAEFPKEGPSILRIQQVVRGDSAAYFCASSPDRDYGYTFGSGTRLTVV.

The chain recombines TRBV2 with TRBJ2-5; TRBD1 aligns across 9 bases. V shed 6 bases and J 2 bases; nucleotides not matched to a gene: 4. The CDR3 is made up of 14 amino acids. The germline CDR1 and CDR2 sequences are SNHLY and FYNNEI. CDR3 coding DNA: TGTGCCAGCAGCGCCGGGACAGGGCAAGAGACCCAGTACTTC. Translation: CASSAGTGQETQYF.

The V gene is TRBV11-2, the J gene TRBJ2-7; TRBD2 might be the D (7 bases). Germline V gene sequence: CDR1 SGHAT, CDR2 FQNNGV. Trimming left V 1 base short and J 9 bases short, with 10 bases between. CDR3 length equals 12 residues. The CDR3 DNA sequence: TGTGCCAGCAGCTTAGCGGGGGGCGGGCAGTACTTC. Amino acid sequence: CASSLAGGGQYF.